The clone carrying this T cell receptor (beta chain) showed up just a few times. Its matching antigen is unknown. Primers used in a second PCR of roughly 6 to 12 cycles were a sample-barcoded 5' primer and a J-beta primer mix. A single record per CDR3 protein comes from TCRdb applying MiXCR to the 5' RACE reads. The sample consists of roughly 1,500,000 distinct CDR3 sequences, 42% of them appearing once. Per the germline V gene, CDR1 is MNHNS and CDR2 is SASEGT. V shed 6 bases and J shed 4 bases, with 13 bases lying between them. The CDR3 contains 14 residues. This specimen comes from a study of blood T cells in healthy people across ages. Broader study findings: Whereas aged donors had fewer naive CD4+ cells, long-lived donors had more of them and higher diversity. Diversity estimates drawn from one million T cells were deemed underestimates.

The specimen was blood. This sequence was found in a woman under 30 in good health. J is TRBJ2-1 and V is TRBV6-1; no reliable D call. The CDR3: CASSSSLEYNEQFF. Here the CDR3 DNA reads TGTGCCAGCAGCTCCTCTTTAGAATACAATGAGCAGTTCTTC.